A selection of T cell receptor beta chains follows, all from one sample in a study of T cells in localized non-small cell lung cancer. Clones were read by immunoSEQ multiplex PCR, and TCRdb kept only the in-frame ones, dropping some. This table has more than 100,000 clones, 89% appearing once. The sequencing here drew on peripheral blood, taken before any cancer treatment. All receptors come from a female donor of 60 years or more with stage I lung adenocarcinoma. The CDR3 runs from the conserved cysteine through the conserved F or W. D genes are given only for firm matches.

DNA,CDR3,V,J,D
TGCGCCAGCAGTGGTGTACGGGGAGAGACCCAGTACTTC,CASSGVRGETQYF,TRBV10-1,TRBJ2-5,.
TGTGCCAGCAGCTCGGTAGCAACCGGGGAGCTGTTTTTT,CASSSVATGELFF,TRBV11-3,TRBJ2-2,.
TGCAGCGTTTCAGGGGGACGGACTGAAGCTTTCTTT,CSVSGGRTEAFF,TRBV29-1,TRBJ1-1,TRBD1
TGTGCCTGGAGTGCAGGAGGGTATGGCTACACCTTC,CAWSAGGYGYTF,TRBV30,TRBJ1-2,.
TGTGCCAGCTCACCAGCCTGGGGGGAGCAGTTCTTC,CASSPAWGEQFF,TRBV18,TRBJ2-1,.
TGTGCCAGTAGTGTCTTACTGGGGGGGCGGCCCCAGCATTTT,CASSVLLGGRPQHF,TRBV19,TRBJ1-5,.
TGTGCCTGGAGGGAGGGACTAGCGGGAATCTACGAGCAGTACTTC,CAWREGLAGIYEQYF,TRBV30,TRBJ2-7,TRBD2
TGTGCCAGCAGTGAAAGACAGGGGAAGCAGGCCAACGTCCTGACTTTC,CASSERQGKQANVLTF,TRBV6-1,TRBJ2-6,TRBD1
TGCGCCAGCAGCTTGGGAAGGGTTACCACAGATACGCAGTATTTT,CASSLGRVTTDTQYF,TRBV5-1,TRBJ2-3,.
TGTGCCAGCAGGGAGTTCGGACAGATTAACACTGAAGCTTTCTTT,CASREFGQINTEAFF,TRBV6-5,TRBJ1-1,.
TGCGCCAGCAGTTATGGGGGGGCTGGAAACACCATATATTTT,CASSYGGAGNTIYF,TRBV5-1,TRBJ1-3,.